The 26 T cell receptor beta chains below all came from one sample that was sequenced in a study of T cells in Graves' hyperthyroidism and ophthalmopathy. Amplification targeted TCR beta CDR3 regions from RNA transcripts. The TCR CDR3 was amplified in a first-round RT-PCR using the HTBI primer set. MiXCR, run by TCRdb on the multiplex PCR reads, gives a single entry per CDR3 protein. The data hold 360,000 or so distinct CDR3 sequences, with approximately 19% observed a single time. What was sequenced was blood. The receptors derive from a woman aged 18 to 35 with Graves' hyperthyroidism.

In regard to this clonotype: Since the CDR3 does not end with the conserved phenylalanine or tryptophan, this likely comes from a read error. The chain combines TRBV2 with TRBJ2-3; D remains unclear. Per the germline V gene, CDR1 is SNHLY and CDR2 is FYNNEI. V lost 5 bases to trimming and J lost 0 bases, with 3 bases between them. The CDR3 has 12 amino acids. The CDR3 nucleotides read TGTGCCAGCAGTTCTAGCACAGATACGCAGTATTGT. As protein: CASSSSTDTQYC.

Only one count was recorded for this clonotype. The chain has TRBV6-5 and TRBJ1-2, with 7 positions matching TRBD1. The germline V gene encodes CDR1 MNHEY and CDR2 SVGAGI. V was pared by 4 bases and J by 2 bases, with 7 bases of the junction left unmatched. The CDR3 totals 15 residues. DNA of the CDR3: TGTGCCAGCAGTTCGTACCGGGACAGCAACTATGGCTACACCTTC. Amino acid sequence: CASSSYRDSNYGYTF.

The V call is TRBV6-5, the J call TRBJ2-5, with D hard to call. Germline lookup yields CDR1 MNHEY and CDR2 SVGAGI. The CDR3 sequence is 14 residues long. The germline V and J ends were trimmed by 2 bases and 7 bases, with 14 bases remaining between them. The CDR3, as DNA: TGTGCCAGCAGTTACGACTTAGGGTTGGGGACCCAGTACTTC. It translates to CASSYDLGLGTQYF.

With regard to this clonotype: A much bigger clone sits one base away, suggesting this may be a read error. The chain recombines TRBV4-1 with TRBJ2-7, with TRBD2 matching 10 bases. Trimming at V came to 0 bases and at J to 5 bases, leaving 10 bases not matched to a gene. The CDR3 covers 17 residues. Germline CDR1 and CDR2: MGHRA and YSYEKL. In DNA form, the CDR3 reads TGCGCCAGCAGCCAAGATAAAGAGCGGGGGGGAGTGGACGAGCAGTACTTC. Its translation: CASSQDKERGGVDEQYF.

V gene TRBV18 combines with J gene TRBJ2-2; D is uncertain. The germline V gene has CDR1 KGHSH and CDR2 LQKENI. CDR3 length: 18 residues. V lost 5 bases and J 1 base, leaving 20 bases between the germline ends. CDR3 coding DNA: TGTGCCAGCTCAGCAAACCCGAGAGGTGTAGGGAACACCGGGGAGCTGTTTTTT. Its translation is CASSANPRGVGNTGELFF.

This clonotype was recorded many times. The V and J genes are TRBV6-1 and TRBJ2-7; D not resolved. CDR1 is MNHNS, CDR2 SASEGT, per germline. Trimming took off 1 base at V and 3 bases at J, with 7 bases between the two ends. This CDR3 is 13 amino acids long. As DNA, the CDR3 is TGTGCCAGCAGTGAAGAGGCGATCTACGAGCAGTACTTC. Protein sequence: CASSEEAIYEQYF.

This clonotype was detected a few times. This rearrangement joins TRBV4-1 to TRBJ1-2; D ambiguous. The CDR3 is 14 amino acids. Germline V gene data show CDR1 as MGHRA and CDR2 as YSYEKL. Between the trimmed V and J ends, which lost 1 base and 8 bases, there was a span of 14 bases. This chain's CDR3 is CASSQVSKHSGYTF. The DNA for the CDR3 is TGCGCCAGCAGCCAAGTTTCTAAACACAGCGGCTACACCTTC.

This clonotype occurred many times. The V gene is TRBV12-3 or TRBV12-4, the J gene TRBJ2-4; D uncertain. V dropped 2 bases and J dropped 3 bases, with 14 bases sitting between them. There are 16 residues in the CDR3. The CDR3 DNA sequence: TGTGCCAGCAGTTTATTCCTTAGAGAAAGCAAAAACATTCAGTACTTC. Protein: CASSLFLRESKNIQYF.

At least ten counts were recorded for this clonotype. The DNA for the CDR3 is TGTGCCAGCAGCTTATCCTATAGGGAGCACGAAGCTTTCTTT. Amino acid sequence: CASSLSYREHEAFF. J is TRBJ1-1 and V is TRBV11-2; the D is unclear. V gave up 2 bases and J gave up 8 bases, with 15 bases separating them. From germline, CDR1 is SGHAT and CDR2 FQNNGV. The CDR3 is 14 residues long.

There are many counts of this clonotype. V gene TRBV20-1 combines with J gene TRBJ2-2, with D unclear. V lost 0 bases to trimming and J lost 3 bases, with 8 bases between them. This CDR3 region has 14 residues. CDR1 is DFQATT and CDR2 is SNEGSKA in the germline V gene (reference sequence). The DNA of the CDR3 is TGCAGTGCTAGAGATCTAAACTACACCGGGGAGCTGTTTTTT. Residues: CSARDLNYTGELFF.

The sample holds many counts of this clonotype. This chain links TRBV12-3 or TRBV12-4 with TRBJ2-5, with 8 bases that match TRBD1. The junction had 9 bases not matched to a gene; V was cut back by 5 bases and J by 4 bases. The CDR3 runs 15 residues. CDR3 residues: CASSQRPGTGETQYF. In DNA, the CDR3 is TGTGCCAGCAGTCAAAGACCGGGGACAGGAGAGACCCAGTACTTC.

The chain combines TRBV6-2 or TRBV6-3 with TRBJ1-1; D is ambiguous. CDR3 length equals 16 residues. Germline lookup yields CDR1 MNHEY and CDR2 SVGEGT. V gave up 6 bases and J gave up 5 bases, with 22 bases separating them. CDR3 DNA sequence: TGTGCCAGCAGCTCCGGACGGAACACACTGGGGACTGAAGCTTTCTTT. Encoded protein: CASSSGRNTLGTEAFF.

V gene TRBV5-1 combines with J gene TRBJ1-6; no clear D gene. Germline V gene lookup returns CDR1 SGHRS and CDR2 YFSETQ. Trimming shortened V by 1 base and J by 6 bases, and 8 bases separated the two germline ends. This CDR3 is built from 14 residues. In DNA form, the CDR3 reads TGCGCCAGCAGCTTGACAGAGCTTAATTCACCCCTCCACTTT. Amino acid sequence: CASSLTELNSPLHF.

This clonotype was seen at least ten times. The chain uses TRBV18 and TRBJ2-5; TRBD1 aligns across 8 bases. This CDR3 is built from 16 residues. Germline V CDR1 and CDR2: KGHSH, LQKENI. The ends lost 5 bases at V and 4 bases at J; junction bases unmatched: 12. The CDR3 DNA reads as TGTGCCAGCTCAGTACCCGTCGACAGGGGAAGAGAGACCCAGTACTTC. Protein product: CASSVPVDRGRETQYF. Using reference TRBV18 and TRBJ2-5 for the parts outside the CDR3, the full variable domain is NAGVMQNPRHLVRRRGQEARLRCSPMKGHSHVYWYRQLPEEGLKFMVYLQKENIIDESGMPKERFSAEFPKEGPSILRIQQVVRGDSAAYFCASSVPVDRGRETQYFGPGTRLLVL.

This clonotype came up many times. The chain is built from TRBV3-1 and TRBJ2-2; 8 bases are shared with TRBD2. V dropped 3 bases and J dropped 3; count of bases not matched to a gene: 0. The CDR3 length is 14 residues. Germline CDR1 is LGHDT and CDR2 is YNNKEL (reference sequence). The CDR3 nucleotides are TGTGCCAGCAGCCAGCGGGGGGACACCGGGGAGCTGTTTTTT. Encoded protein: CASSQRGDTGELFF. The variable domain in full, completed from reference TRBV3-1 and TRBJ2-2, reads DTAVSQTPKYLVTQMGNDKSIKCEQNLGHDTMYWYKQDSKKFLKIMFSYNNKELIINETVPNRFSPKSPDKAHLNLHINSLELGDSAVYFCASSQRGDTGELFFGEGSRLTVL.

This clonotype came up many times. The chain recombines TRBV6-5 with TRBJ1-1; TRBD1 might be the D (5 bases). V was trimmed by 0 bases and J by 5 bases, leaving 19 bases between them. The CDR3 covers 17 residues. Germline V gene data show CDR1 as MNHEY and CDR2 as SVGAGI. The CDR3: CASSYSPRGARGTEAFF. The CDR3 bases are TGTGCCAGCAGTTACTCCCCGCGAGGGGCGAGAGGGACTGAAGCTTTCTTT.

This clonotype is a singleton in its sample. The CDR3 here is CASSLLGGWNTEAFF. Here the CDR3 DNA reads TGTGCCAGCAGCTTACTTGGGGGCTGGAACACTGAAGCTTTCTTT. The chain couples TRBV7-9 to TRBJ1-1; possibly TRBD1 for D (6 bases). Trimming pared 2 bases from V and 1 base from J, leaving 11 bases between. The germline V gene encodes CDR1 SEHNR and CDR2 FQNEAQ (reference sequence). The CDR3 runs to 15 residues.

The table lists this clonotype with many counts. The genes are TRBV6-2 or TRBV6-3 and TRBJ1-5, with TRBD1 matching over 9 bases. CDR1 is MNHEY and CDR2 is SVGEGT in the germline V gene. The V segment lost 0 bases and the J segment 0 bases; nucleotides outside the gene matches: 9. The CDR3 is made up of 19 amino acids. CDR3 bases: TGTGCCAGCAGTTACTCGTATCACAGGGGGCACCATAGCAATCAGCCCCAGCATTTT. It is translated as CASSYSYHRGHHSNQPQHF.

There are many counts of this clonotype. The CDR3 spells CASSYREGGGYTF. The CDR3 DNA reads TGTGCCAGCAGTTACAGGGAAGGAGGCGGCTACACCTTC. The chain joins TRBV6-2 or TRBV6-3 to TRBJ1-2; D remains unclear. The germline V gene encodes CDR1 MNHEY and CDR2 SVGEGT. The CDR3 sequence is 13 residues long. Deletions cut 2 bases from V and 8 bases from J, with 12 bases between.

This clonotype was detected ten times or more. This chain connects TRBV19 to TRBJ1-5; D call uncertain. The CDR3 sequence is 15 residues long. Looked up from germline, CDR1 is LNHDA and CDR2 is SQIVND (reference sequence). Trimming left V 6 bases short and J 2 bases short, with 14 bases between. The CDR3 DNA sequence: TGTGCCAGTAGGACGGGAGCGGTAGGCAATCAGCCCCAGCATTTT. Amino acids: CASRTGAVGNQPQHF.

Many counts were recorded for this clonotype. CDR3 residues: CASRNQWGAETQYF. CDR3 nucleotides: TGTGCCAGCAGGAACCAGTGGGGGGCAGAGACCCAGTACTTC. The chain combines TRBV7-8 with TRBJ2-5, with D tentatively TRBD1 or TRBD2 (6 bases each). The CDR3 covers 14 residues. Germline-derived CDR1 and CDR2 are SGHVS and FQNEAQ. The V gene lost 6 bases and the J gene lost 4 bases, with 15 bases spanning the gap.

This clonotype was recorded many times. The CDR3 loop reads CSGGGTGGFAYEQYF. CDR3 DNA sequence: TGCAGTGGGGGGGGGACAGGGGGCTTCGCCTACGAGCAGTACTTC. The chain uses TRBV20-1 and TRBJ2-7, with 12 bases fitting TRBD1. The CDR3 consists of 15 residues. Germline CDR1 reads DFQATT; CDR2 reads SNEGSKA (reference sequence). Unmatched junction bases numbered 9, after V lost 7 bases and J lost 2 bases.

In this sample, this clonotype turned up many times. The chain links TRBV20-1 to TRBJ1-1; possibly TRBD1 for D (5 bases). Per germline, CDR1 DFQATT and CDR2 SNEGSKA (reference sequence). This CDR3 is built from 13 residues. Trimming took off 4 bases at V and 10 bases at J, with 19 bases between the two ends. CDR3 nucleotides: TGCAGTGCTAACCTGGGAGGGGCGGCGTCAGCTTTCTTT. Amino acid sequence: CSANLGGAASAFF.

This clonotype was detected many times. The chain's CDR3 is CASSLENRGTYGYTF. CDR3 coding DNA: TGTGCCAGCAGCTTAGAAAACAGGGGAACCTATGGCTACACCTTC. The rearrangement joins TRBV7-9 to TRBJ1-2; 7 bases match TRBD1. V shed 1 base and J 4 bases; nucleotides not matched to a gene: 6. This CDR3 region has 15 residues. CDR1 is SEHNR, CDR2 FQNEAQ, per germline (reference sequence). Together with reference TRBV7-9 and TRBJ1-2, the CDR3 gives the full variable domain: DTGVSQNPRHKITKRGQNVTFRCDPISEHNRLYWYRQTLGQGPEFLTYFQNEAQLEKSRLLSDRFSAERPKGSFSTLEIQRTEQGDSAMYLCASSLENRGTYGYTFGSGTRLTVV.

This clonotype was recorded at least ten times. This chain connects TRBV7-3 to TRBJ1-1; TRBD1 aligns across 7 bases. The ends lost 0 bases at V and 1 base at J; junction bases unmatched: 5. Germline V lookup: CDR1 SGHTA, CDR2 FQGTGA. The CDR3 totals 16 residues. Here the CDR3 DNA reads TGTGCCAGCAGCTTAACGGGACAGATTAAGAACACTGAAGCTTTCTTT. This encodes CASSLTGQIKNTEAFF.

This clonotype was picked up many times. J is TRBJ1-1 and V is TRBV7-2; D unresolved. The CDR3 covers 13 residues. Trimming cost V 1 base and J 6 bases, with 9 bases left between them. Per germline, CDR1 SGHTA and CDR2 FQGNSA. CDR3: CASSLVGTAEAFF. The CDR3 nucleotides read TGTGCCAGCAGCTTAGTGGGAACGGCTGAAGCTTTCTTT. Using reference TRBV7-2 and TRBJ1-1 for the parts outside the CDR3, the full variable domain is GAGVSQSPSNKVTEKGKDVELRCDPISGHTALYWYRQSLGQGLEFLIYFQGNSAPDKSGLPSDRFSAERTGGSVSTLTIQRTQQEDSAVYLCASSLVGTAEAFFGQGTRLTVV.